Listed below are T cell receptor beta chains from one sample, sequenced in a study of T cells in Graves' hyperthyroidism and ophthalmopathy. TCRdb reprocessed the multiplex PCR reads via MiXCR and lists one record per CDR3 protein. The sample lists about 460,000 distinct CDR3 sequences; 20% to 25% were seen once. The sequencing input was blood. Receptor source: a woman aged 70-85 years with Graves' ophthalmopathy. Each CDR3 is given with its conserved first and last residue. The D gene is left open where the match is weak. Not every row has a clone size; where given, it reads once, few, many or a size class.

CDR3aa: CASSGTPWETQYF
CDR3nt: TGTGCCAGCAGCGGGACCCCGTGGGAGACCCAGTACTTC
d_gene: NA
v_gene: TRBV6-1
j_gene: TRBJ2-5
abundance: few

CDR3aa: CASRDLLRGAFF
CDR3nt: TGTGCCAGCAGGGATTTACTGCGGGGAGCTTTCTTT
d_gene: NA
v_gene: TRBV6-1
j_gene: TRBJ1-1
abundance: NA

CDR3aa: CASSPSGPTVETQYF
CDR3nt: TGCGCCAGCAGCCCTAGCGGGCCGACGGTAGAGACCCAGTACTTC
d_gene: TRBD2
v_gene: TRBV5-1
j_gene: TRBJ2-5
abundance: NA

CDR3aa: CASSLGQVTVREGPLF
CDR3nt: TGTGCCAGCTCACTGGGACAGGTTACGGTTCGGGAAGGTCCGCTCTTT
d_gene: TRBD1
v_gene: TRBV18
j_gene: TRBJ1-1
abundance: NA

CDR3aa: CASSYFAGTGGELFF
CDR3nt: TGTGCCAGCAGTTACTTTGCAGGGACGGGCGGGGAGCTGTTTTTT
d_gene: NA
v_gene: TRBV6-5
j_gene: TRBJ2-2
abundance: NA

CDR3aa: CTSSLNTGSADTQYF
CDR3nt: TGTACCAGCAGTTTGAATACAGGGAGCGCAGATACGCAGTATTTT
d_gene: NA
v_gene: TRBV12-3/TRBV12-4
j_gene: TRBJ2-3
abundance: NA

CDR3aa: CARTALPANYGYTF
CDR3nt: TGTGCCCGGACAGCATTGCCTGCGAACTATGGCTACACCTTC
d_gene: NA
v_gene: TRBV30
j_gene: TRBJ1-2
abundance: few

CDR3aa: CASRLELTQPQHF
CDR3nt: TGTGCCAGCAGGTTAGAGTTAACTCAGCCCCAGCATTTT
d_gene: NA
v_gene: TRBV28
j_gene: TRBJ1-5
abundance: few

CDR3aa: CASSQVGANTQYF
CDR3nt: TGTGCCAGCAGCCAAGTGGGGGCCAATACGCAGTATTTT
d_gene: NA
v_gene: TRBV3-1
j_gene: TRBJ2-3
abundance: NA

CDR3aa: CASSRQQGGRETQYF
CDR3nt: TGTGCCAGCTCCCGGCAACAGGGGGGTAGAGAGACCCAGTACTTC
d_gene: TRBD1
v_gene: TRBV6-1
j_gene: TRBJ2-5
abundance: many

CDR3aa: CASSNNRGQGNTEAFF
CDR3nt: TGTGCCAGCAGTAATAACAGGGGGCAGGGAAACACTGAAGCTTTCTTT
d_gene: TRBD1
v_gene: TRBV6-9
j_gene: TRBJ1-1
abundance: NA

CDR3aa: CASSLALGGRIHTGELFF
CDR3nt: TGTGCCAGCAGCTTAGCCCTTGGGGGGCGCATCCACACCGGGGAGCTGTTTTTT
d_gene: NA
v_gene: TRBV7-9
j_gene: TRBJ2-2
abundance: few

CDR3aa: CASSFVPNKYEAFF
CDR3nt: TGTGCCAGCAGCTTTGTTCCGAACAAGTATGAAGCTTTCTTT
d_gene: NA
v_gene: TRBV7-9
j_gene: TRBJ1-1
abundance: few

CDR3aa: CASSEAQGSAGYGYTF
CDR3nt: TGTGCCAGCAGTGAGGCCCAGGGGAGTGCGGGCTATGGCTACACCTTC
d_gene: NA
v_gene: TRBV6-1
j_gene: TRBJ1-2
abundance: NA

CDR3aa: CASSLALQGGQHF
CDR3nt: TGTGCCAGCAGCTTAGCGCTCCAGGGAGGCCAGCATTTT
d_gene: NA
v_gene: TRBV7-2
j_gene: TRBJ1-5
abundance: few

CDR3aa: CASSYMAGVHNEQFF
CDR3nt: TGTGCCAGCAGTTACATGGCTGGGGTACACAATGAGCAGTTCTTC
d_gene: NA
v_gene: TRBV6-2/TRBV6-3
j_gene: TRBJ2-1
abundance: few

CDR3aa: CASSLVAFNTGELFF
CDR3nt: TGTGCCAGCAGCTTAGTCGCCTTCAACACCGGGGAGCTGTTTTTT
d_gene: NA
v_gene: TRBV11-2
j_gene: TRBJ2-2
abundance: many

CDR3aa: CASSIGLAGLTGELFF
CDR3nt: TGTGCCAGTAGTATCGGACTAGCGGGACTGACCGGGGAGCTGTTTTTT
d_gene: TRBD2
v_gene: TRBV19
j_gene: TRBJ2-2
abundance: NA

CDR3aa: CAISVRQGAARGAYEQYF
CDR3nt: TGTGCCATCAGTGTCCGACAGGGTGCAGCGAGAGGAGCCTACGAGCAGTACTTC
d_gene: TRBD1
v_gene: TRBV10-3
j_gene: TRBJ2-7
abundance: many

CDR3aa: CASSSRTGYEQYF
CDR3nt: TGTGCCAGCAGTTCCAGGACAGGCTACGAGCAGTACTTC
d_gene: TRBD1
v_gene: TRBV6-5
j_gene: TRBJ2-7
abundance: few

CDR3aa: CASIKGRSNTGELFF
CDR3nt: TGTGCCAGCATCAAGGGCCGCTCAAACACCGGGGAGCTGTTTTTT
d_gene: NA
v_gene: TRBV28
j_gene: TRBJ2-2
abundance: NA

CDR3aa: CASIPSSPGNTEAFF
CDR3nt: TGTGCCAGCATCCCGAGTTCTCCAGGGAACACTGAAGCTTTCTTT
d_gene: NA
v_gene: TRBV28
j_gene: TRBJ1-1
abundance: few

CDR3aa: CAISESGGSYEQYF
CDR3nt: TGTGCCATCAGTGAGTCGGGTGGCTCCTACGAGCAGTACTTC
d_gene: NA
v_gene: TRBV10-3
j_gene: TRBJ2-7
abundance: few

CDR3aa: CASSLAASASYEQYF
CDR3nt: TGTGCCAGCAGCTTAGCGGCTAGCGCCTCCTACGAGCAGTACTTC
d_gene: NA
v_gene: TRBV7-2
j_gene: TRBJ2-7
abundance: few

CDR3aa: CSARDHRGRGTEAFF
CDR3nt: TGCAGTGCTAGAGATCACAGGGGGAGGGGCACTGAAGCTTTCTTT
d_gene: TRBD1
v_gene: TRBV20-1
j_gene: TRBJ1-1
abundance: NA

CDR3aa: CASSQDPAGGLNTGELFF
CDR3nt: TGTGCCAGCAGCCAAGATCCAGCGGGAGGCCTGAACACCGGGGAGCTGTTTTTT
d_gene: TRBD2
v_gene: TRBV4-1
j_gene: TRBJ2-2
abundance: NA

CDR3aa: CASKLDRENTEAFF
CDR3nt: TGTGCCAGCAAACTAGACAGGGAGAACACTGAAGCTTTCTTT
d_gene: TRBD1
v_gene: TRBV27
j_gene: TRBJ1-1
abundance: many

CDR3aa: CASSPPSREETQYF
CDR3nt: TGTGCCAGTAGTCCCCCGTCACGGGAAGAGACCCAGTACTTC
d_gene: NA
v_gene: TRBV19
j_gene: TRBJ2-5
abundance: NA

CDR3aa: CSGPTGGSGANVLTF
CDR3nt: TGCAGCGGCCCTACAGGGGGCTCTGGGGCCAACGTCCTGACTTTC
d_gene: TRBD1
v_gene: TRBV29-1
j_gene: TRBJ2-6
abundance: NA

CDR3aa: CASSRNQGVSTDTQYF
CDR3nt: TGCGCCAGCAGCCGCAATCAGGGGGTGAGCACAGATACGCAGTATTTT
d_gene: TRBD1
v_gene: TRBV5-1
j_gene: TRBJ2-3
abundance: NA

CDR3aa: CASSLAGFQYGYTF
CDR3nt: TGTGCCAGCAGTTTGGCTGGTTTTCAGTATGGCTACACCTTC
d_gene: NA
v_gene: TRBV28
j_gene: TRBJ1-2
abundance: many

CDR3aa: CASSSRDRNNEQFF
CDR3nt: TGTGCCAGCAGTTCCCGGGACCGAAACAATGAGCAGTTCTTC
d_gene: NA
v_gene: TRBV28
j_gene: TRBJ2-1
abundance: many

CDR3aa: CASSLDDRANTQYF
CDR3nt: TGTGCCAGCAGCTTGGATGACAGGGCAAATACGCAGTATTTT
d_gene: TRBD1
v_gene: TRBV5-8
j_gene: TRBJ2-3
abundance: NA

CDR3aa: CASGVTSGPYNEQFF
CDR3nt: TGTGCCAGCGGGGTTACTAGCGGCCCTTACAATGAGCAGTTCTTC
d_gene: TRBD2
v_gene: TRBV7-3
j_gene: TRBJ2-1
abundance: NA

CDR3aa: CASSPFPDTQYF
CDR3nt: TGTGCCAGCAGTCCTTTCCCAGATACGCAGTATTTT
d_gene: NA
v_gene: TRBV5-5
j_gene: TRBJ2-3
abundance: NA

CDR3aa: CSVEGGLGSYNEQFF
CDR3nt: TGCAGCGTTGAGGGGGGGTTAGGCTCCTACAATGAGCAGTTCTTC
d_gene: TRBD2
v_gene: TRBV29-1
j_gene: TRBJ2-1
abundance: NA

CDR3aa: CASSLNFHGYTF
CDR3nt: TGTGCCAGCAGTTTAAACTTTCATGGCTACACCTTC
d_gene: NA
v_gene: TRBV12-3/TRBV12-4
j_gene: TRBJ1-2
abundance: few

CDR3aa: CASSPPGLAGFNEQFF
CDR3nt: TGTGCCAGCAGTCCACCGGGACTAGCGGGGTTCAATGAGCAGTTCTTC
d_gene: TRBD2
v_gene: TRBV12-3/TRBV12-4
j_gene: TRBJ2-1
abundance: few

CDR3aa: CASSQDKASGRRYNEQFF
CDR3nt: TGTGCCAGCAGCCAAGATAAGGCTAGCGGGAGGCGCTACAATGAGCAGTTCTTC
d_gene: TRBD2
v_gene: TRBV14
j_gene: TRBJ2-1
abundance: few

CDR3aa: CASSQVGWVRKTEAFF
CDR3nt: TGTGCCAGCAGCCAAGTTGGATGGGTAAGGAAGACTGAAGCTTTCTTT
d_gene: NA
v_gene: TRBV11-2
j_gene: TRBJ1-1
abundance: many

CDR3aa: CAVNGQSTDTQYF
CDR3nt: TGTGCTGTCAATGGTCAAAGCACAGATACGCAGTATTTT
d_gene: NA
v_gene: TRBV6-1
j_gene: TRBJ2-3
abundance: many

CDR3aa: CSARDYRGLFRTGELFF
CDR3nt: TGCAGTGCTAGAGACTACAGGGGTTTATTTCGGACCGGGGAGCTGTTTTTT
d_gene: TRBD1
v_gene: TRBV20-1
j_gene: TRBJ2-2
abundance: NA

CDR3aa: CASRPPGSNQPQHF
CDR3nt: TGCGCCAGCAGACCCCCCGGTAGCAATCAGCCCCAGCATTTT
d_gene: NA
v_gene: TRBV4-1
j_gene: TRBJ1-5
abundance: NA

CDR3aa: CASSDLRDTRNEKLFF
CDR3nt: TGTGCCAGCAGTGACCTCCGGGACACCCGGAATGAAAAACTGTTTTTT
d_gene: NA
v_gene: TRBV28
j_gene: TRBJ1-4
abundance: many

CDR3aa: CASSLLGRPTEAFF
CDR3nt: TGCGCCAGCAGCTTGCTGGGGCGACCCACTGAAGCTTTCTTT
d_gene: NA
v_gene: TRBV5-1
j_gene: TRBJ1-1
abundance: NA

CDR3aa: CASSRGLANYNEQFF
CDR3nt: TGTGCCAGCAGTAGGGGACTAGCGAACTACAATGAGCAGTTCTTC
d_gene: TRBD2
v_gene: TRBV27
j_gene: TRBJ2-1
abundance: many

CDR3aa: CASSLPSSYEQYF
CDR3nt: TGCGCCAGCAGCCTTCCGAGCTCCTACGAGCAGTACTTC
d_gene: NA
v_gene: TRBV5-1
j_gene: TRBJ2-7
abundance: many

CDR3aa: CASSLTGRGTEAFF
CDR3nt: TGTGCCAGCAGTTTAACGGGCCGGGGGACTGAAGCTTTCTTT
d_gene: NA
v_gene: TRBV12-3/TRBV12-4
j_gene: TRBJ1-1
abundance: many

CDR3aa: CASSLGRTATNEKLFF
CDR3nt: TGCGCCAGCAGCCTGGGCCGTACAGCAACTAATGAAAAACTGTTTTTT
d_gene: NA
v_gene: TRBV5-1
j_gene: TRBJ1-4
abundance: NA

CDR3aa: CASSLFEQDNEQFF
CDR3nt: TGCGCCAGCAGCTTATTCGAACAGGACAATGAGCAGTTCTTC
d_gene: NA
v_gene: TRBV5-1
j_gene: TRBJ2-1
abundance: NA

CDR3aa: CASSRETSGNEQFF
CDR3nt: TGTGCCAGCAGCCGAGAGACTAGCGGAAATGAGCAGTTCTTC
d_gene: TRBD2
v_gene: TRBV3-1
j_gene: TRBJ2-1
abundance: few

CDR3aa: CSARDLAGYEQYF
CDR3nt: TGCAGTGCTAGAGATCTAGCGGGCTACGAGCAGTACTTC
d_gene: TRBD2
v_gene: TRBV20-1
j_gene: TRBJ2-7
abundance: NA

CDR3aa: CASSLKYGDRGVTDTQYF
CDR3nt: TGTGCCAGCAGTTTAAAGTATGGGGACAGGGGGGTCACAGATACGCAGTATTTT
d_gene: TRBD1
v_gene: TRBV27
j_gene: TRBJ2-3
abundance: few

CDR3aa: CASSLTSGRASNEQFF
CDR3nt: TGTGCCAGCAGCTTAACTAGCGGGAGGGCCAGTAATGAGCAGTTCTTC
d_gene: TRBD2
v_gene: TRBV11-2
j_gene: TRBJ2-1
abundance: few

CDR3aa: CASSLYGGRTGELFF
CDR3nt: TGTGCCAGCAGCTTATACGGGGGTCGAACCGGGGAGCTGTTTTTT
d_gene: NA
v_gene: TRBV7-2
j_gene: TRBJ2-2
abundance: few

CDR3aa: CASSLGLLAGGETQYF
CDR3nt: TGCGCCAGCAGCTTGGGCCTTCTAGCGGGAGGAGAGACCCAGTACTTC
d_gene: TRBD2
v_gene: TRBV5-1
j_gene: TRBJ2-5
abundance: NA

CDR3aa: CATSRTRRPMRNTEAFF
CDR3nt: TGTGCCACCAGCAGAACCCGGCGCCCTATGAGGAACACTGAAGCTTTCTTT
d_gene: NA
v_gene: TRBV15
j_gene: TRBJ1-1
abundance: NA

CDR3aa: CASSLLGQGPDTQYF
CDR3nt: TGTGCCAGCAGTTTACTGGGACAGGGCCCAGATACGCAGTATTTT
d_gene: TRBD1
v_gene: TRBV28
j_gene: TRBJ2-3
abundance: NA

CDR3aa: CASSYISGPQHF
CDR3nt: TGTGCCAGCAGCTATATCTCGGGGCCCCAGCATTTT
d_gene: NA
v_gene: TRBV12-3/TRBV12-4
j_gene: TRBJ1-5
abundance: NA